Presented here are 15 T cell receptor beta chains from one specimen sequenced in a study of blood T cell repertoires in COVID-19. Generated by immunoSEQ multiplex PCR, the TCRdb table keeps only in-frame clones and is missing some. The sample has hundreds of thousands of clones, 90% seen once. What was sequenced was PBMCs or T cells enriched from blood (not recorded which). Receptor source: a woman aged 18 to 35 with acute COVID-19.

This chain uses TRBV29-1 with TRBJ1-1, with 8 bases identical to TRBD1. The length of the CDR3 is 15 residues. Trimming took 5 bases from V and 3 from J; bases not matched to a gene: 11. In germline, CDR1 is SQVTM, CDR2 ANQGSEA. The CDR3: CSVKPRGRGYTEAFF. The CDR3 DNA reads as TGCAGCGTTAAACCCAGGGGGCGTGGGTACACTGAAGCTTTCTTT.

The chain carries TRBV27 and TRBJ2-1; 14 nucleotides match TRBD2. Germline assignment: CDR1 MNHEY and CDR2 SMNVEV (reference sequence). After removal of 9 bases from V and 9 bases from J, the junction contained 7 bases not matched to a gene. This CDR3 has 14 amino acids. Written as DNA, the CDR3 is TGTGCCAGTCTTACGGGGACTAGCGGGAGTGAGCAGTTCTTC. Translating gives CASLTGTSGSEQFF.

The chain has TRBV28 and TRBJ1-5; D may be TRBD1 (5 bases). The ends were cut back, 3 bases at V and 6 bases at J, with 12 bases in the middle. CDR1 is MDHEN and CDR2 is SYDVKM in the germline V gene. This CDR3 region has 14 residues. This chain's CDR3 is CASSFGASSQPQHF. The CDR3 coding sequence is TGTGCCAGCAGTTTTGGGGCGTCTAGTCAGCCCCAGCATTTT.

The chain carries TRBV18 and TRBJ1-2; D is unclear. CDR3 size: 12 residues. V was cut by 3 bases and J by 4 bases, with 6 bases left in between. Germline-derived CDR1 and CDR2 are KGHSH and LQKENI. The CDR3, as DNA: TGTGCCAGCTCACCGTCGAGCTATGGCTACACCTTC. Its protein is CASSPSSYGYTF. Drawing the rest from reference TRBV18 and TRBJ1-2, the complete variable domain is NAGVMQNPRHLVRRRGQEARLRCSPMKGHSHVYWYRQLPEEGLKFMVYLQKENIIDESGMPKERFSAEFPKEGPSILRIQQVVRGDSAAYFCASSPSSYGYTFGSGTRLTVV.

This rearrangement joins TRBV21-1 to TRBJ2-3; TRBD2 is the table's D call, not checked against the DNA. TRBV21-1 is a pseudogene segment. This CDR3 has 17 residues. This chain's CDR3 is CASPGTSGDPCTDTQYF. CDR3 nucleotide sequence: TGTGCCAGCCCTGGGACTAGCGGGGATCCTTGCACAGATACGCAGTATTTT.

This chain uses TRBV5-4 with TRBJ2-5; 10 positions match TRBD2. CDR3 length: 15 amino acids. The J segment lost 4 bases and the V segment lost 4 bases, leaving 7 bases of the junction unmatched. From germline, CDR1 is SGHNT and CDR2 YYREEE (reference sequence). The CDR3 nucleotides read TGTGCCAGCAGCCCGCTAGCGGGAGTTCGAGAGACCCAGTACTTC. It yields the protein CASSPLAGVRETQYF.

The chain employs TRBV6-5 and TRBJ2-1, with 9 bases aligning to TRBD2. The V gene's germline CDR1 is MNHEY and CDR2 SVGAGI. The J segment lost 6 bases and the V segment lost 8 bases, leaving 5 bases of the junction unmatched. The CDR3 loop spans 13 amino acids. The chain's CDR3 is CASLFSGSNEQFF. The CDR3 nucleotides read TGTGCCAGCCTATTTAGCGGGAGCAATGAGCAGTTCTTC.

The chain employs TRBV30 and TRBJ1-1; 8 positions agree with TRBD1. Germline V gene data show CDR1 as GTSNPN and CDR2 as SVGIG (reference sequence). There are 17 residues in the CDR3. Losses at the gene ends were 1 base for V and 3 bases for J; bases not matched to a gene: 13. The CDR3 region is CAWSGDRTGGSHTEAFF. CDR3 DNA: TGTGCCTGGAGTGGAGACCGCACAGGGGGATCGCACACTGAAGCTTTCTTT.

The rearrangement joins TRBV9 to TRBJ2-1, with 11 nucleotides matching TRBD2. This CDR3 has 16 amino acids. CDR1 and CDR2 (germline): SGDLS, YYNGEE. Trimming at V came to 2 bases and at J to 4 bases, leaving 5 bases not matched to a gene. The CDR3 DNA sequence: TGTGCCAGCAGCGTGCCACTAGCGGGGGATTACAATGAGCAGTTCTTC. Encoded protein: CASSVPLAGDYNEQFF. Full variable domain (missing parts from reference TRBV9 and TRBJ2-1): DSGVTQTPKHLITATGQRVTLRCSPRSGDLSVYWYQQSLDQGLQFLIQYYNGEERAKGNILERFSAQQFPDLHSELNLSSLELGDSALYFCASSVPLAGDYNEQFFGPGTRLTVL.

This chain connects TRBV5-5 to TRBJ1-2; 7 bases agree with TRBD1. Germline loops: CDR1 SGHKS, CDR2 YYEKEE (reference sequence). The trim removed 0 bases at V and 4 bases at J, leaving 15 bases unmatched. CDR3 length: 18 residues. CDR3 protein: CASSLADRSNPLTYGYTF. The DNA of the CDR3 is TGTGCCAGCAGCTTGGCGGACAGGTCAAACCCGTTGACCTATGGCTACACCTTC.

J is TRBJ1-3 and V is TRBV11-2, with D perhaps matching TRBD1 (6 bases). CDR3 length: 14 residues. V lost 6 bases to trimming and J lost 4 bases, with 13 bases between them. The germline gives CDR1 SGHAT, CDR2 FQNNGV. The CDR3 nucleotides are TGTGCCAGCAGACCTACAGGGAGAGGAAACACCATATATTTT. Translation: CASRPTGRGNTIYF.

This clone has just one count. V gene TRBV28 combines with J gene TRBJ2-1; 7 bases map to TRBD2. Looked up from germline, CDR1 is MDHEN and CDR2 is SYDVKM. CDR3 size: 11 residues. After removal of 9 bases from V and 10 bases from J, the junction contained 6 bases not matched to a gene. The CDR3 sequence is CASPKRGEQFF. For the CDR3, the DNA is TGTGCCAGTCCTAAGCGGGGAGAGCAGTTCTTC. The whole variable domain, filled in from reference TRBV28 and TRBJ2-1, reads DVKVTQSSRYLVKRTGEKVFLECVQDMDHENMFWYRQDPGLGLRLIYFSYDVKMKEKGDIPEGYSVSREKKERFSLILESASTNQTSMYLCASPKRGEQFFGPGTRLTVL.

This clone was recorded once. The chain joins TRBV15 to TRBJ2-6; 8 bases match TRBD1. CDR3 size: 17 residues. Looked up from germline, CDR1 is LNHNV and CDR2 is YYDKDF (reference sequence). The trim removed 2 bases at V and 3 bases at J, leaving 6 bases unmatched. The CDR3, as DNA: TGTGCCACCAGCAGACAGGGGGCATGGTATGGGGCCAACGTCCTGACTTTC. Protein sequence: CATSRQGAWYGANVLTF.

This chain joins TRBV20-1 and TRBJ1-2; TRBD1 matches 7 bases. V was pared by 6 bases and J by 7 bases, with 5 bases of the junction left unmatched. Germline CDR1 DFQATT, CDR2 SNEGSKA (reference sequence). The CDR3 is made up of 11 amino acids. The DNA for the CDR3 is TGCAGTGCATCCAAGGGGGCTGGCTACACCTTC. Translation: CSASKGAGYTF.

The chain couples TRBV28 to TRBJ2-5; 16 nucleotides align to TRBD2. V gave up 8 bases and J gave up 5 bases; unmatched junction bases: 5. CDR1 and CDR2 (germline): MDHEN, SYDVKM. This CDR3 is built from 15 residues. The chain's CDR3 is CASGGLAGGRETQYF. Written as DNA, the CDR3 is TGTGCCAGCGGGGGACTAGCGGGAGGGCGGGAGACCCAGTACTTC.